This entry lists 6 T cell receptor beta chains sequenced from one sample in a study of T cell responses to AZD1222 COVID-19 vaccine. Produced via immunoSEQ multiplex PCR; TCRdb's table is partial and in-frame only. Of some 120,000 clones in the sample, 92% were seen once. Sequenced material: peripheral blood, taken 28 days after the second AZD1222 dose. The receptors derive from an adult who received the AZD1222 COVID-19 vaccine.

This chain links TRBV27 with TRBJ2-7; unclear D gene. The CDR3 spans 11 residues. Trimming cost V 9 bases and J 3 bases, with 9 bases left between them. Germline CDR1 MNHEY, CDR2 SMNVEV (reference sequence). CDR3 sequence (DNA): TGTGCCAGTTCATGGGGCTACGAGCAGTACTTC. It yields the protein CASSWGYEQYF.

The gene calls are TRBV5-5 and TRBJ2-3; no clear D. CDR1 is SGHKS, CDR2 YYEKEE, per germline (reference sequence). Trimming removed 3 bases at V and 2 bases at J, with 19 bases between. CDR3 length: 17 residues. CDR3 sequence reads: CASSSKLTEVDTDTQYF. In DNA form, the CDR3 reads TGTGCCAGCAGCTCTAAGCTGACCGAAGTAGACACAGATACGCAGTATTTT.

Of note for this clone: Other DNA sequences in this sample translate to the same CDR3. The chain has TRBV3-1 (or the pseudogene TRBV3-2) and TRBJ2-1; TRBD2 is a possible D gene (6 bases). From germline, CDR1 is LGHDT and CDR2 YNNKEL (reference sequence). Between the trimmed V and J ends, which lost 0 bases and 12 bases, there was a span of 15 bases. The CDR3 loop spans 14 amino acids. The CDR3 region is CASSQDTGSGGQFF. CDR3 coding DNA: TGTGCCAGCAGCCAAGATACGGGGTCCGGGGGGCAGTTCTTC.

V usage is TRBV3-1 (or the pseudogene TRBV3-2) and J usage is TRBJ1-4; D is unresolved. The ends were cut back, 0 bases at V and 4 bases at J, with 6 bases in the middle. Germline CDR1 and CDR2: LGHDT and YNNKEL (reference sequence). The length of the CDR3 is 14 residues. The CDR3 spells CASSQDTNNEKLFF. CDR3 sequence (DNA): TGTGCCAGCAGCCAAGATACGAATAATGAAAAACTGTTTTTT.

This clone came up once. The chain employs TRBV29-1 and TRBJ2-5, with D perhaps matching TRBD1 (5 bases). The CDR3 contains 13 residues. Trimming took 1 base from V and 2 from J, leaving 8 bases between them. Per germline, CDR1 SQVTM and CDR2 ANQGSEA. This CDR3 is CSVEVDIQETQYF. In nucleotides, the CDR3 is TGCAGCGTTGAAGTGGACATTCAAGAGACCCAGTACTTC.

This clone was detected once. The chain employs TRBV7-9 and TRBJ2-7, with 10 nucleotides matching TRBD2. The CDR3 runs 15 residues. Trimming cost V 6 bases and J 5 bases; bases outside gene matches: 10. CDR1 and CDR2 from the germline V gene are SEHNR and FQNEAQ (reference sequence). The CDR3 protein is CASSTGTSVINEQYF. CDR3 nucleotides: TGTGCCAGCAGTACCGGGACTAGCGTTATCAACGAGCAGTACTTC.